Detailed here is one T cell receptor (beta chain). These data originate in a study of blood T cell repertoires in COVID-19. Germline V CDR1 and CDR2: SGHNT, YYREEE (reference sequence). This CDR3 contains 16 residues. V was cut by 1 base and J by 0 bases, with 14 bases left in between. Before being deemed recovered, Cohort 3 donors had two negative PCRs, clearance, or symptom resolution. TCRdb's copy holds only in-frame clones and misses some; the assay was immunoSEQ multiplex PCR. There are hundreds of thousands of clones in the sample; less than 85% occur only once, and 18% lies in the top ten. The V and J genes are TRBV5-4 and TRBJ2-7; tentatively, D is TRBD2 (6 bases). The TCR originated in a man aged 35 to 55 who had recovered from COVID-19. Specimen: PBMCs or T cells enriched from blood (not recorded which). Here the CDR3 reads CASSLFPGSGSYEQYF. CDR3 DNA sequence: TGTGCCAGCAGCTTGTTTCCCGGGAGTGGCTCCTACGAGCAGTACTTC.